The present T cell receptor (beta chain) was sequenced within a study of blood T cell repertoires in COVID-19. Study as a whole: The United States, Italy and Spain supplied acute and convalescent COVID-19 samples.

In the study's own analysis: Amplifying reference gene primers gave estimates of nucleated cell counts. Method: immunoSEQ multiplex PCR; TCRdb's copy keeps in-frame clones and lacks some. V and J calls and clone size are copied from that table; D and trimming were computed from the DNA. The sample carries roughly 78,000 clones, 88% recorded once. CDR3 length: 14 amino acids. Germline values: CDR1 MNHEY, CDR2 SVGAGI. Unmatched junction bases numbered 6, after V lost 7 bases and J lost 4 bases. The TCR originated in a man in his forties or fifties with acute or convalescent COVID-19. The chain combines TRBV6-5 with TRBJ2-5, with 10 bases that match TRBD2. The sample comprised peripheral blood. CDR3 in DNA: TGTGCCAGCATACTAGCGGGGCCGGTAGAGACCCAGTACTTC. Residues: CASILAGPVETQYF.